This paragraph covers one T cell receptor beta chain sequence. This sample is drawn from a study of T cells in Graves' hyperthyroidism and ophthalmopathy. Using RNA transcripts as the source, TCR beta CDR3 regions were amplified. TCR CDR3 regions were first amplified by RT-PCR with HTBI primers. TCRdb reanalysed the multiplex PCR reads using MiXCR and keeps one entry per CDR3 protein. The sample shows roughly 40,000 distinct CDR3 sequences, 50% to 55% of them seen only once. V lost 0 bases, J lost 2 bases, and 13 bases lay in between. This CDR3 is 15 amino acids long. Germline values: CDR1 DFQATT, CDR2 SNEGSKA (reference sequence). The cohort's ophthalmopathy patients, a group with duration under 3 months, had a Clinical Activity Score of at least 3 and a NOSPECS grade of at least 4. Clinical symptoms, serum thyroxine and TRAb, thyroid ultrasound and orbital computed tomography together formed the diagnostic basis.

Specimen: blood. The chain links TRBV20-1 to TRBJ1-1; TRBD1 might be the D (5 bases). This receptor was taken from a man aged 35 to 55 with Graves' ophthalmopathy. The CDR3 DNA sequence: TGCAGTGCTAGAGATCCTAGCGGGGGAAACACTGAAGCTTTCTTT. Encoded protein: CSARDPSGGNTEAFF.